Following are 22 T cell receptor beta chains from one sample sequenced in a study of T cells expressing NK-cell markers. TCRdb reprocessed the 5' RACE reads, keeping one entry per CDR3 protein, no DNA. Its table lists roughly 450,000 distinct CDR3 sequences. Material for sequencing was blood T cells: a sorted CD56 or NKG2C T cell subset, CD4+ or CD8+ T cells, or bulk PBMC T cells (not recorded which). These receptors were obtained from a woman in her 50s in good health.

The chain couples TRBV5-6 to TRBJ1-5; as DNA is missing, the TRBD1 call by TCRdb cannot be tested. Looked up from germline, CDR1 is SGHDT and CDR2 is YYEEEE. This CDR3 has 15 amino acids. CDR3 sequence reads: CASSRGQAWDQPQHF.

V usage is TRBV18 and J usage is TRBJ1-3. This CDR3 spans 15 amino acids. Germline V gives CDR1 KGHSH, CDR2 LQKENI. CDR3 region: CASSPSDTSGNTIYF.

V and J are TRBV12-3 or TRBV12-4 and TRBJ1-5. This CDR3 contains 13 residues. This CDR3 reads CASSFRNLQPQHF.

This chain links TRBV12-3 or TRBV12-4 with TRBJ2-1; absent DNA, TCRdb's TRBD1 call cannot be checked. CDR3 size: 13 residues. The CDR3 spells CASSRDRFNEQFF.

The chain employs TRBV7-8 and TRBJ1-2; TCRdb selects TRBD1, and the lack of DNA leaves this call unchecked. CDR1 is SGHVS, CDR2 FQNEAQ, per germline. There are 12 residues in the CDR3. CDR3 protein: CASSLGGGNYTF.

V gene TRBV12-3 or TRBV12-4 combines with J gene TRBJ1-4; there is no DNA to check the TCRdb D call of TRBD1. There are 14 residues in the CDR3. The CDR3 is CASSPGGVYEKLFF.

V and J are TRBV11-2 and TRBJ2-1; TCRdb gives TRBD2 as the D gene, but with no DNA this cannot be confirmed. This CDR3 spans 16 amino acids. Germline V gene data show CDR1 as SGHAT and CDR2 as FQNNGV. The CDR3 here is CASSLPGLSSYNEQFF.

The chain carries TRBV12-3 or TRBV12-4 and TRBJ2-7. The CDR3 is made up of 15 amino acids. The CDR3 spells CASSLRVRINYEQYF.

The J gene is TRBJ2-1, the V gene TRBV27; no DNA is available, so the TRBD2 call from TCRdb remains unchecked. CDR1 is MNHEY, CDR2 SMNVEV, per germline (reference sequence). This CDR3 has 17 residues. CDR3: CASSRHQTSGTYNEQFF.

This chain connects TRBV29-1 to TRBJ1-1; the D gene TCRdb calls, TRBD1, cannot be checked with no DNA. Germline V gene lookup returns CDR1 SQVTM and CDR2 ANQGSEA. The CDR3 contains 15 residues. CDR3 sequence: CSANGRREAVTEAFF. Using reference TRBV29-1 and TRBJ1-1 for the parts outside the CDR3, the full variable domain is SAVISQKPSRDICQRGTSLTIQCQVDSQVTMMFWYRQQPGQSLTLIATANQGSEATYESGFVIDKFPISRPNLTFSTLTVSNMSPEDSSIYLCSANGRREAVTEAFFGQGTRLTVV.

The rearrangement joins TRBV7-3 to TRBJ2-5. The CDR3 is 13 amino acids. CDR1 is SGHTA and CDR2 is FQGTGA in the germline V gene. CDR3 loop: CASSLGVGETQYF. Complete variable domain (other parts from reference TRBV7-3 and TRBJ2-5): GAGVSQTPSNKVTEKGKYVELRCDPISGHTALYWYRQSLGQGPEFLIYFQGTGAADDSGLPNDRFFAVRPEGSVSTLKIQRTERGDSAVYLCASSLGVGETQYFGPGTRLLVL.

The rearrangement joins TRBV7-6 to TRBJ2-3; the TCRdb call, TRBD2, lacks DNA for checking. This CDR3 has 14 amino acids. Germline assignment: CDR1 SGHVS and CDR2 FNYEAQ. The CDR3 is CASSFQSSTDTQYF.

This rearrangement joins TRBV19 to TRBJ2-7; TCRdb's D call of TRBD1 is untestable without DNA. The V gene's germline CDR1 is LNHDA and CDR2 SQIVND (reference sequence). This CDR3 is built from 14 residues. CDR3 residues: CASSPGQGRDEQYF.

The rearrangement joins TRBV9 to TRBJ2-5; absent DNA, TCRdb's TRBD1 call cannot be checked. Per the germline V gene, CDR1 is SGDLS and CDR2 is YYNGEE. This CDR3 region has 14 residues. The CDR3 is CASSQDRPQETQYF.

The chain is built from TRBV12-3 or TRBV12-4 and TRBJ1-1; TCRdb names TRBD1, which stays unverified in the absence of DNA. The CDR3 length is 14 residues. CDR3 in amino acids: CASSLEQVNTEAFF.

This chain links TRBV5-1 with TRBJ1-2; the TCRdb call, TRBD1, lacks DNA for checking. CDR3 length: 15 amino acids. Germline V gene data show CDR1 as SGHRS and CDR2 as YFSETQ. CDR3 sequence reads: CASSVITGDGYGYTF.

The gene calls are TRBV24-1 and TRBJ2-2; the D call of TRBD2 rests on TCRdb alone, since no DNA is present to check it. The CDR3 is 15 residues long. Germline assignment: CDR1 KGHDR and CDR2 SFDVKD. CDR3 region: CATGEDGTNTGELFF.

The V call is TRBV5-4, the J call TRBJ2-3; TCRdb lists TRBD1, though no DNA is available to test this call. The CDR3 runs to 20 residues. Looked up from germline, CDR1 is SGHNT and CDR2 is YYREEE (reference sequence). CDR3 protein: CASSGMIRDRHKSSTDTQYF.

V and J are TRBV10-1 and TRBJ1-5; TCRdb indicates TRBD1, and absent DNA this call remains unverified. This CDR3 contains 16 residues. CDR1 WNHNN and CDR2 SYGVQD come from the germline V gene (reference sequence). The CDR3 reads CASQDGRGVSNQPQHF.

The chain recombines TRBV3-1 with TRBJ2-7. Germline V lookup: CDR1 LGHDT, CDR2 YNNKEL (reference sequence). This CDR3 region has 15 residues. CDR3 protein: CASSQGFWRVYEQYF.

The V gene is TRBV11-2, the J gene TRBJ2-7; with no DNA, the TCRdb D assignment of TRBD1 cannot be verified. The CDR3 is made up of 14 amino acids. Per the germline V gene, CDR1 is SGHAT and CDR2 is FQNNGV. CDR3: CASSLYQGTYEQYF.

The CDR3 sequence is CASSGFGTGLTDTQYF. J is TRBJ2-3 and V is TRBV6-5; TCRdb's D gene call, TRBD1, goes unchecked for lack of DNA. The CDR3 is made up of 16 amino acids. CDR1 is MNHEY and CDR2 is SVGAGI in the germline V gene.